Listed below are T cell receptor beta chains from one sample, sequenced in a study of T cell changes during pregnancy in multiple sclerosis. Produced via immunoSEQ multiplex PCR; TCRdb's table is partial and in-frame only. Among some 80,000 clones listed, around 90% were seen once. Here the sequenced sample was peripheral blood, taken in the first trimester of pregnancy. The receptors come from a female donor in good health, enrolled as a control in a pregnancy study. The CDR3 runs from the conserved cysteine through the conserved F or W. D genes are given only for firm matches. Rows give clone size only sometimes, using once, few, many, or a class for an expanded clone.

D	size	J	V	CDR3	DNA
-	-	TRBJ1-1	TRBV25-1	CASNPNGVISAEAFF	TGTGCCAGCAACCCCAATGGAGTAATCAGCGCTGAAGCTTTCTTT
TRBD2	-	TRBJ2-5	TRBV5-1	CASSRTSRETQYF	TGCGCCAGCAGCCGGACTAGCAGAGAGACCCAGTACTTC
-	-	TRBJ2-3	TRBV10-2	CASSEILGTDTQYF	TGCGCCAGCAGTGAGATCTTAGGCACAGATACGCAGTATTTT
-	once	TRBJ1-1	TRBV11-2	CASSLAPRGGTEAFF	TGTGCCAGCAGCTTAGCTCCCCGAGGGGGCACTGAAGCTTTCTTT
-	-	TRBJ1-2	TRBV5-1	CASSVQGNGGYTF	TGCGCCAGCAGCGTGCAGGGGAATGGTGGCTACACCTTC
TRBD2	few	TRBJ2-1	TRBV4-2	CASSQGLAGYNEQFF	TGTGCCAGCAGCCAAGGACTAGCGGGGTACAATGAGCAGTTCTTC
-	-	TRBJ1-2	TRBV6-5	CASTPVRNYGYTF	TGTGCCTCCACCCCCGTGCGCAACTATGGCTACACCTTC
-	once	TRBJ2-2	TRBV5-1	CASSSGQTGELFF	TGCGCCAGCAGCTCCGGACAGACCGGGGAGCTGTTTTTT
TRBD2	-	TRBJ2-5	TRBV7-9	CASSIGTSGETQYF	TGTGCCAGCAGCATCGGGACTAGCGGGGAGACCCAGTACTTC
-	-	TRBJ1-1	TRBV5-1	CASSPRGGSNTEAFF	TGCGCCAGCAGCCCCCGCGGGGGTTCGAACACTGAAGCTTTCTTT
-	once	TRBJ2-1	TRBV6-6	CASSRVINNEQFF	TGTGCCAGCAGCAGGGTAATCAACAATGAGCAGTTCTTC
-	-	TRBJ1-1	TRBV10-3	CAISTVTGSGTEAFF	TGTGCCATCAGTACGGTAACAGGGAGCGGTACTGAAGCTTTCTTT
-	-	TRBJ2-3	TRBV10-3	CAISEGDFRGDTQYF	TGTGCCATCAGTGAGGGGGACTTTCGGGGGGATACGCAGTATTTT
TRBD2	-	TRBJ2-1	TRBV11-3	CASSPGLAGGHEQFF	TGTGCCAGCAGCCCCGGACTAGCGGGGGGGCATGAGCAGTTCTTC
TRBD2	-	TRBJ2-5	TRBV11-1	CASSLLAGAPQETQYF	TGTGCCAGCAGCTTGCTAGCGGGGGCTCCTCAAGAGACCCAGTACTTC
TRBD1	-	TRBJ2-2	TRBV7-9	CASSLTGDSGELFF	TGTGCCAGCAGCTTGACAGGGGACAGCGGGGAGCTGTTTTTT
-	-	TRBJ1-1	TRBV5-1	CASSLGPDSLNTEAFF	TGCGCCAGCAGCTTGGGGCCGGACAGTCTGAACACTGAAGCTTTCTTT
-	-	TRBJ1-2	TRBV6-5	CASSNLPGSQGYTF	TGTGCCAGCAGTAACCTGCCAGGGTCGCAAGGCTACACCTTC
-	-	TRBJ1-1	TRBV5-4	CASSLGQGPEAFF	TGTGCCAGCAGCTTGGGTCAGGGGCCTGAAGCTTTCTTT
TRBD2	-	TRBJ2-1	TRBV5-4	CASSLTTSGGSEFF	TGTGCCAGCAGCTTGACAACTAGCGGGGGCTCGGAGTTCTTC
-	once	TRBJ2-1	TRBV27	CASSSLGGGTAEQFF	TGTGCCAGCAGTTCACTTGGGGGGGGCACGGCTGAGCAGTTCTTC
TRBD2	once	TRBJ2-3	TRBV11-3	CASSTRLAGPGDTQYF	TGTGCCAGCAGCACCCGACTAGCGGGACCGGGAGATACGCAGTATTTT
-	-	TRBJ1-2	TRBV7-6	CASSPLPGREHGYTF	TGTGCCAGCAGCCCCCTCCCGGGAAGGGAGCACGGCTACACCTTC
-	-	TRBJ2-7	TRBV15	CATSRDRGGEVLSEAYEQYF	TGTGCCACCAGCAGAGATCGAGGAGGGGAAGTTCTGTCCGAGGCCTACGAGCAGTACTTC
TRBD1	-	TRBJ1-1	TRBV10-3	CAIRAGTAEAFF	TGTGCCATCAGGGCCGGGACAGCTGAAGCTTTCTTT
-	-	TRBJ2-1	TRBV10-3	CAISEGQGLLKNEQFF	TGTGCCATCAGTGAGGGGCAGGGCCTGCTGAAAAATGAGCAGTTCTTC
-	-	TRBJ1-5	TRBV6-5	CASRQDRINQPQHF	TGTGCCAGCAGGCAAGACAGGATAAATCAGCCCCAGCATTTT
-	-	TRBJ1-5	TRBV19	CASSIARYQPQHF	TGTGCCAGTAGTATCGCCCGGTATCAGCCCCAGCATTTT
-	-	TRBJ1-4	TRBV5-1	CASSTNTGNEKLFF	TGCGCCAGCAGCACTAATACGGGGAATGAAAAACTGTTTTTT
-	-	TRBJ1-2	TRBV11-2	CASSSLRGGGTGNYGYTF	TGTGCCAGCAGCTCACTTCGGGGGGGCGGGACGGGTAACTATGGCTACACCTTC
-	-	TRBJ2-3	TRBV7-9	CASSLVNSQGGTQYF	TGTGCCAGCAGCTTAGTTAATAGCCAGGGAGGTACGCAGTATTTT
TRBD2	-	TRBJ2-3	TRBV7-2	CASSLAGGGVTDTQYF	TGTGCCAGCAGCTTAGCTGGCGGGGGGGTCACAGATACGCAGTATTTT
-	-	TRBJ2-7	TRBV7-6	CASSSNSYEQYF	TGTGCCAGCAGCTCCAATTCCTACGAGCAGTACTTC
-	-	TRBJ1-2	TRBV28	CASSGGQSGYTF	TGTGCCAGCAGTGGCGGACAGAGTGGCTACACCTTC
TRBD1	once	TRBJ1-1	TRBV5-1	CASSWQQGARTEAFF	TGCGCCAGCAGCTGGCAACAGGGGGCGAGGACTGAAGCTTTCTTT
-	-	TRBJ2-2	TRBV19	CASSPYGVTNTGELFF	TGTGCCAGTAGCCCGTACGGGGTAACGAACACCGGGGAGCTGTTTTTT
TRBD1	-	TRBJ1-1	TRBV7-6	CASSRTGNTEAFF	TGTGCCAGCAGCCGGACAGGGAACACTGAAGCTTTCTTT
-	-	TRBJ2-5	TRBV19	CASSSPYRRETQYF	TGTGCCAGTAGTTCCCCATACAGAAGGGAGACCCAGTACTTC
TRBD1	-	TRBJ1-4	TRBV5-5	CASSLAGGTNEKLFF	TGTGCCAGCAGCTTGGCAGGGGGTACTAATGAAAAACTGTTTTTT
TRBD2	-	TRBJ2-7	TRBV4-2	CASSQDWLAGDYEQYF	TGTGCCAGCAGCCAAGATTGGCTAGCGGGGGACTACGAGCAGTACTTC
TRBD2	-	TRBJ2-1	TRBV10-3	CAISGRGLATDEQFF	TGTGCCATCAGTGGGAGGGGACTAGCCACCGATGAGCAGTTCTTC
-	once	TRBJ1-1	TRBV28	CASSQIGRGGRDTEAFF	TGTGCCAGCAGCCAGATAGGCAGGGGAGGGCGGGACACTGAAGCTTTCTTT
-	-	TRBJ2-7	TRBV27	CATGAVGDEQYF	TGTGCCACAGGAGCTGTCGGGGACGAGCAGTACTTC
TRBD1	-	TRBJ2-7	TRBV28	CASNRDRVSYEQYF	TGTGCCAGTAACCGGGACAGGGTGTCCTACGAGCAGTACTTC
-	once	TRBJ2-5	TRBV1	CTDGTSLKETQYF	TGCACCGACGGGACTAGTTTGAAAGAGACCCAGTACTTC
TRBD1	-	TRBJ1-2	TRBV28	CASTILTGGDGYTF	TGTGCCAGCACCATACTAACAGGGGGAGATGGCTACACCTTC
-	once	TRBJ2-1	TRBV10-3	CAISPRGSYNEQFF	TGTGCCATCAGCCCTCGGGGCTCCTACAATGAGCAGTTCTTC
-	-	TRBJ2-7	TRBV11-2	CASSPRRGLVSYEQYF	TGTGCCAGCAGCCCCAGGAGGGGGCTTGTCTCCTACGAGCAGTACTTC
TRBD1	few	TRBJ2-3	TRBV4-3	CASSLRAGTGGTDTQYF	TGCGCCAGCAGCCTCAGGGCCGGGACAGGGGGCACAGATACGCAGTATTTT
TRBD1	-	TRBJ1-6	TRBV27	CASSLLGDRDNSPLHF	TGTGCCAGCAGCTTACTTGGGGACAGGGATAATTCACCCCTCCACTTT
TRBD1	-	TRBJ2-7	TRBV6-1	CASSLGGTGYEQYF	TGTGCCAGCAGCTTGGGAGGGACAGGGTACGAGCAGTACTTC
TRBD2	-	TRBJ2-1	TRBV5-1	CASSFTRGGEQFF	TGCGCCAGCAGCTTTACCCGGGGGGGTGAGCAGTTCTTC
TRBD1	-	TRBJ1-3	TRBV6-6	CASSRGQGNTIYF	TGTGCCAGCAGTAGGGGACAGGGAAACACCATATATTTT
TRBD1	-	TRBJ1-5	TRBV28	CASIVGQGLTSNQPQHF	TGTGCCTCTATCGTCGGACAGGGGTTAACTAGCAATCAGCCCCAGCATTTT